Listed below are T cell receptor beta chains from one sample, sequenced in a study of cytomegalovirus exposure and HLA in healthy donors. TCRdb's table, derived via immunoSEQ multiplex PCR, lists solely in-frame clones and lacks some. The sample carries 150,000 to 200,000 clones, 60% to 75% recorded once. The sample taken for sequencing was PBMCs. The receptors originated from a woman aged 50 to 60 in good health and CMV-seropositive. The CDR3 runs from the conserved cysteine through the conserved F or W. A D gene is named only where the DNA matches it firmly. The size entry is marked missing in some rows and otherwise reads once, few, many or a size class.

d_gene | abundance | j_gene | v_gene | CDR3nt | CDR3aa
TRBD1 | - | TRBJ2-1 | TRBV2 | TGTGCCAGCAGTGTCCGACAGGGCCTGCGGAATGAGCAGTTCTTC | CASSVRQGLRNEQFF
- | - | TRBJ2-5 | TRBV2 | TGTGCCAGCAGTGAAGAGGGGCGAGAGGAAGAGACCCAGTACTTC | CASSEEGREEETQYF
- | - | TRBJ1-5 | TRBV2 | TGTGCCAGCAGTGACGCGCGCTTGGGCAGCAATCAGCCCCAGCATTTT | CASSDARLGSNQPQHF
- | - | TRBJ1-1 | TRBV19 | TGTGCCAGTAGTATTCGGTACGGGACTCCCTCGAACACTGAAGCTTTCTTT | CASSIRYGTPSNTEAFF
- | - | TRBJ1-2 | TRBV10-3 | TGTGCCATCAGTGCAGGAAACTATGGCTACACCTTC | CAISAGNYGYTF
TRBD2 | - | TRBJ2-5 | TRBV4-1 | TGCGCCAGCAGCCCACGCCAGCGGGGGACCCAAGAGACCCAGTACTTC | CASSPRQRGTQETQYF
TRBD1 | - | TRBJ1-2 | TRBV25-1 | TGTGCCAGCAGGGAAACAGGGGGAGATGGCTACACCTTC | CASRETGGDGYTF
TRBD1 | - | TRBJ1-2 | TRBV18 | TGTGCCAGCTCCCAACTTCCGGGACAGGGCCCCTCTAACTATGGCTACACCTTC | CASSQLPGQGPSNYGYTF
TRBD2 | - | TRBJ2-1 | TRBV5-1 | TGCGCCAGCAGCTTGACTAGCGGGGGGACTACCTACAATGAGCAGTTCTTC | CASSLTSGGTTYNEQFF
TRBD1 | few | TRBJ1-6 | TRBV30 | TGTGCCTGGAGGGTGGGGACAGGGAATTCACCCCTCCACTTT | CAWRVGTGNSPLHF
TRBD1 | few | TRBJ1-1 | TRBV7-6 | TGTGCCAGCAGCCCGACAGGGGCAGATTTAACTTTCTTT | CASSPTGADLTFF
TRBD1 | - | TRBJ1-5 | TRBV7-4 | TGTGCCAGCAGCTTAGCTTCGAGGGGGCGCTGGAATCAGCCCCAGCATTTT | CASSLASRGRWNQPQHF
- | - | TRBJ2-7 | TRBV5-1 | TGCGCCAGCAGCTCACTGCCATTGAGCGAGCAGTACTTC | CASSSLPLSEQYF
TRBD1 | - | TRBJ1-5 | TRBV6-5 | TGTGCCAGCAGTTCTTTCGGGACAGGGGCCGATCAGCCCCAGCATTTT | CASSSFGTGADQPQHF
TRBD2 | once | TRBJ2-3 | TRBV5-1 | TGCGCCAGCAGCAGGGGAGGGACTAGCACCACAGATACGCAGTATTTT | CASSRGGTSTTDTQYF